Given below is one T cell receptor beta chain in context. The antigen remains unidentified. It was with 60 Vbeta and 13 Jbeta primers that the PCR ran. Sequencing was performed with immunoSEQ multiplex PCR; in TCRdb, only in-frame clones are kept and a portion is missing. The sample has around 150,000 clones; around 74% are singletons. This sample was included in a study of cytomegalovirus exposure and HLA in healthy donors. This CDR3 spans 12 amino acids. Germline assignment: CDR1 SEHNR and CDR2 FQNEAQ (reference sequence). Trimming removed 2 bases at V and 10 bases at J, with 9 bases between. General study findings and limits: Researchers reported in a later analysis that a missense DCLRE1C variant was tied to TCR beta V- and J-gene trimming.

The receptor was derived from a female donor in good health and CMV-seronegative. Input material: PBMCs. The chain links TRBV7-9 to TRBJ2-1; the D gene is possibly TRBD1 (6 bases). In DNA form, the CDR3 reads TGTGCCAGCAGCTTACTAGGGGGAGAGCAGTTCTTC. Residues: CASSLLGGEQFF.